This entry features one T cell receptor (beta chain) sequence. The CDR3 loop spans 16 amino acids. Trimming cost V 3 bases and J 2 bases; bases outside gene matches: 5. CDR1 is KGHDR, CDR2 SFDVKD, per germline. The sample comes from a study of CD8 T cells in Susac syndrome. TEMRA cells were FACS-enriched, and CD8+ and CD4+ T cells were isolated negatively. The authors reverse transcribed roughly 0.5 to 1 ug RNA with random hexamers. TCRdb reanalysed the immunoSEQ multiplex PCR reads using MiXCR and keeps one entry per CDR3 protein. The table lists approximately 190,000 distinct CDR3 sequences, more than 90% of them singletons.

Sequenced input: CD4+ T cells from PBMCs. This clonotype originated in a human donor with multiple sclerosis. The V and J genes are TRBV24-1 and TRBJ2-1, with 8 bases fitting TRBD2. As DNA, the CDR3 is TGTGCCACCAGTGATGGGACTAGGGGTCCCTACAATGAGCAGTTCTTC. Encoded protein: CATSDGTRGPYNEQFF.